The present T cell receptor beta chain was sequenced within a study of cytomegalovirus exposure and HLA in healthy donors. Study information: Among about 179 million T cells, an earlier analysis found about 110 million unique TCR beta sequences.

The PCR ran on 60 Vbeta and 13 Jbeta primers. Measured with immunoSEQ multiplex PCR; TCRdb has only the in-frame clones, and not every one. The repertoire holds roughly 200,000 clones, roughly 85% seen once, with about 2.5% in the top ten. Study-wide results and caveats: A later analysis reportedly found fewer N-insertions in an Asian-associated ancestry cluster than the roughly 670-donor mean. Reports described diagnosis of cytomegalovirus status by the classifier as highly specific and sensitive.

As concerns this clone: Its target is not known.

With 0 bases clipped from V and 1 base from J, the junction kept 4 bases outside the gene matches. This CDR3 is built from 16 residues. The germline V gene has CDR1 SGHRS and CDR2 YFSETQ. Each donor was healthy, and each was a bone marrow donor. The receptor was derived from a woman aged 45-60 years in good health and CMV-seronegative. The sample taken for sequencing was PBMCs. The J gene is TRBJ1-1, the V gene TRBV5-1; 9 nucleotides align to TRBD1. The CDR3 DNA is TGCGCCAGCAGCTTGGGCCCGGGACAGGGGAACACTGAAGCTTTCTTT. It specifies CASSLGPGQGNTEAFF.